The T cell receptor beta chain under discussion was sequenced for a study of blood T cell repertoires in COVID-19. Turning to the study itself: Researchers got acute and convalescent COVID-19 samples from the United States, Italy and Spain. From T cells, B-cell-depleted T cells, or PBMCs came the material, which was cDNA or gDNA.

Original data processing: By means of reference gene primer amplification, nucleated cell counts were estimated. Using immunoSEQ multiplex PCR, the repertoire was profiled, and TCRdb retains in-frame clones only, with some absent. V and J calls and clone size are those listed in that table; D and trimming were worked out from the DNA. The table includes about 240,000 clones, more than 70% detected once. The CDR3 extends over 13 amino acids. V was clipped by 4 bases and J by 7 bases, with 15 bases between them. The germline V gene has CDR1 SGHRS and CDR2 YFSETQ. The sample comprised peripheral blood. The TCR sequence derives from a woman in her forties who had recovered from COVID-19. The chain uses TRBV5-1 and TRBJ2-7; D might be TRBD1 (5 bases). CDR3: CASSGATVREQYF. CDR3 coding DNA: TGCGCCAGCAGCGGGGCGACGGTTAGGGAGCAGTACTTC.